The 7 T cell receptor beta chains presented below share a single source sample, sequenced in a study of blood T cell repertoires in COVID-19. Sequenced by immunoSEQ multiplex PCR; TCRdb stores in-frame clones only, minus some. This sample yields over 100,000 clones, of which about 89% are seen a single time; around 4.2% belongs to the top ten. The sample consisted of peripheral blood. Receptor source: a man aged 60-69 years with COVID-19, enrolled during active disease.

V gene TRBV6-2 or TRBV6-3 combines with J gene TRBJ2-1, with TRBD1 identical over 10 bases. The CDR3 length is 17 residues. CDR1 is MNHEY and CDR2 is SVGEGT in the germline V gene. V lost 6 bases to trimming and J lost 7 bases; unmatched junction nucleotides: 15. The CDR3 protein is CASSLSLPGQGQNEQFF. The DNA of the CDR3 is TGTGCCAGCAGCCTCTCTCTTCCGGGACAGGGGCAAAATGAGCAGTTCTTC.

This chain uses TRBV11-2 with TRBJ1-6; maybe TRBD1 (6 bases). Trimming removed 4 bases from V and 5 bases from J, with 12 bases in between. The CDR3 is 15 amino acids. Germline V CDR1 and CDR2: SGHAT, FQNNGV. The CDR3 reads CASSSGGIHNSPLHF. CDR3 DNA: TGTGCCAGCAGCTCGGGGGGCATCCATAATTCACCCCTCCACTTT.

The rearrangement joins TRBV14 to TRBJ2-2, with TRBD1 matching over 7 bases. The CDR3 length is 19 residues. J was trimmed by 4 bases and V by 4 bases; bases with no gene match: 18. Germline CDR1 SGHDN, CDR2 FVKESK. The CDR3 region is CASSRRPPETGKRTGELFF. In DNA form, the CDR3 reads TGTGCCAGCAGCCGCAGACCGCCCGAGACAGGGAAGCGCACCGGGGAGCTGTTTTTT.

CDR3 region: CASQTGSYGYTF. The CDR3 nucleotides read TGTGCCAGCCAGACAGGATCCTATGGCTACACCTTC. This chain connects TRBV19 to TRBJ1-2; perhaps TRBD1 as D (6 bases). V was pared by 9 bases and J by 4 bases, with 12 bases between. Germline CDR1 reads LNHDA; CDR2 reads SQIVND (reference sequence). This CDR3 is 12 amino acids long. Filled out from reference TRBV19 and TRBJ1-2, the complete variable domain reads DGGITQSPKYLFRKEGQNVTLSCEQNLNHDAMYWYRQDPGQGLRLIYYSQIVNDFQKGDIAEGYSVSREKKESFPLTVTSAQKNPTAFYLCASQTGSYGYTFGSGTRLTVV.

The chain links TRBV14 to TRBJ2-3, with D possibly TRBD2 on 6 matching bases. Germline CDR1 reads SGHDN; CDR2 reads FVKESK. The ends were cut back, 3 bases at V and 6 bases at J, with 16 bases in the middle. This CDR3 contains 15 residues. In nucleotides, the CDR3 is TGTGCCAGCAGCCATCTGAGACTAGGAGGGGATACGCAGTATTTT. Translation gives CASSHLRLGGDTQYF.

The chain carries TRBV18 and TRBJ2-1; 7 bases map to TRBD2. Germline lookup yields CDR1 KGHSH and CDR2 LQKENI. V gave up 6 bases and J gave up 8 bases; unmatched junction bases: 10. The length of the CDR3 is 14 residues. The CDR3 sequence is CASSDGTMGDEQFF. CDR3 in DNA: TGTGCCAGCTCGGATGGGACTATGGGCGATGAGCAGTTCTTC.

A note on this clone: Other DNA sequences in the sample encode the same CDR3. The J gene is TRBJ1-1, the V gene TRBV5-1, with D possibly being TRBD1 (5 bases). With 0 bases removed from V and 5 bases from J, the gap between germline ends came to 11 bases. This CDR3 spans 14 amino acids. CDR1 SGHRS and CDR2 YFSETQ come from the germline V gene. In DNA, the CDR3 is TGCGCCAGCAGCTTGGCCCTGGGGGGAACTGAAGCTTTCTTT. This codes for CASSLALGGTEAFF.